In this sample, the clone carrying this T cell receptor beta chain turned up many times. The CDR3 length is 16 residues. V lost 1 base and J 0 bases, leaving 11 bases between the germline ends. Germline V lookup: CDR1 SGHTA, CDR2 FQGNSA. MiXCR, run by TCRdb on the reads, gives a single entry per CDR3 protein. Of roughly 200,000 distinct CDR3 sequences detected, 8% to 10% appear once; the ten largest clones hold approximately 4.2%. This entry comes from a study of T cell repertoires in cytomegalovirus infection. The sample was PBMCs. The source of this sequence is a human donor in good health (CMV status not recorded). Some clones in this sample may be carry-over from other donors' samples. This sequence joins TRBV7-2 and TRBJ2-3; no reliable D call. The CDR3 coding sequence is TGTGCCAGCAGCTTAGACCCCCACTATAGCACAGATACGCAGTATTTT. It is translated as CASSLDPHYSTDTQYF.